This T cell receptor (beta chain) emerged from a study of shared T cell receptors in the human thymus (dated by TCRdb to the early 2020s). At the level of the whole study: The study examined how the human thymus generates shared, self-reactive T-cell receptor alpha chains.

Receptor libraries were prepared by the immunoSEQ multiplex PCR assay. TCRdb retrieved this table from immuneACCESS and kept in-frame rearrangements only. Not all clones are present; in checked studies, unresolved V genes account for under half, and no reason is known for the remainder. The sample table shows 600,000 to 900,000 clones, and over 75% are seen once. 0.0095% to 0.011% of the sample rests with the top ten. Worth noting for this clone: The clone's antigen remains unknown. No base quality information exists; no much larger clone differs at one position.

From the cysteine up to the phenylalanine, the CDR3 has a length of 16 residues. Only the CDR3 DNA stays, 48 bases, in frame from base 1. CDR1 and CDR2 (SGHRS, YFSETQ) derive from the germline V gene. This same sample was also taken into another study, of human thymus T cells. As described in the second report: The donors were immunologically healthy infants in Finland who had open corrective cardiac surgery for congenital heart defects. The thymus tissue came from surgical resects taken out during corrective cardiac surgery. Biased V and J gene segment usage appeared to be present in both thymic and peripheral blood repertoires. According to the related research, thymic TCR repertoires were highly overlapping among unrelated individuals. TCR alpha and beta repertoires from about 8 infant thymus samples and a few related peripheral blood samples were characterized in the study. Donor ages ranging from roughly 6 to 244 days were recorded, and five to seven male and two female infants were included in the cohort. Thymocytes were released mechanically from tissue and stored at -70 °C as pellets of 10-30 million cells. A QIAsymphony instrument was used to extract genomic DNA from the frozen cell pellets. The immunoSEQ multiplex PCR assay was used to amplify the TCRB and TCRAD loci from a standardized amount of quality-controlled genomic DNA. The amplicons covered the V(D)J region and were long enough to include the CDR3 and to identify the V and J genes. Amplicon sequencing was performed on an Illumina platform through the commercial immunoSEQ service. Corrections for primer bias and sequencing errors followed previously described methods, while TCRAD and TCRB definitions were based on the IMGT database. Analysis of the repertoires was done with immunoSEQ Analyzer 3.0 and VDJTools and included basic statistics, V/J segment usage, diversity estimates, rarefaction and pairwise overlap. Chao1, ChaoE, Efron-Thisted, Shannon and inverse Simpson indices were used to estimate diversity, which was also estimated on datasets down-sampled to the smallest sample. Repertoire overlap was assessed by strict matching of CDR3 nucleotide sequence, V gene and J gene, and clustering was done by Jaccard-based multidimensional scaling. On average, about 810,000 unique TCRB clonotypes were obtained from thymus samples, compared with about 84,000 from blood samples.

The chain joins TRBV5-1 to TRBJ2-5; TRBD1 is perhaps the D gene, given 6 matching bases. The J call is uncertain, as TRBJ2-7 better fits the DNA end. The sample consisted of thymocytes. The TCR sequence derives from a girl in the first two years of life with a congenital heart defect. Donor details come from another sample of the same person, matched by shared clones. The CDR3 region has the sequence CASSYYRGQTDYEQYF. The DNA sequence is TGCGCCAGCAGCTATTACCGAGGACAGACAGACTACGAGCAGTACTTC.